The clone carrying this T cell receptor beta chain was seen a handful of times. Its antigen is still unknown. CDR3 size: 13 residues. Trimming removed 3 bases from V and 7 bases from J; junction bases left unmatched: 3. Germline loops: CDR1 SGHTA, CDR2 FQGNSA. Next came a second PCR, run for about 6 to 12 cycles, which used a sample-barcoded 5' primer along with a J-beta primer mix. Each cDNA molecule was tagged by a template-switch adaptor with 12 random nucleotides. In TCRdb, the 5' RACE reads were re-called with MiXCR into one record per CDR3 protein. The sample records about 680,000 distinct CDR3 sequences, around half being singletons. The source of the sample is a study of blood T cells in healthy people across ages. General study results and limits: Researchers deemed the diversity estimates from one million T cells underestimates. Conclusively comparing naive with antigen-experienced cells was impossible with unsorted PBMCs. As age increased, TCR beta diversity per million T cells fell in a roughly linear fashion.

The source of this sequence is a woman aged 60 to 75 in good health. J is TRBJ2-5 and V is TRBV7-2; TRBD1 aligns across 9 bases. Sequencing was done on a sample of blood. The CDR3 is CASSLPGQGTQYF. The CDR3 region has the DNA TGTGCCAGCAGCTTGCCGGGACAGGGGACCCAGTACTTC.